The 6 T cell receptor beta chains below come from one sample, sequenced in a study of blood T cell repertoires in COVID-19. Assay used: immunoSEQ multiplex PCR; TCRdb lists only in-frame clones, some missing. This table holds hundreds of thousands of clones, about 91% found once. Sequencing was performed on peripheral blood. These receptors all stem from a woman under 40 who had recovered from COVID-19.

V gene TRBV5-4 combines with J gene TRBJ2-2; 9 bases map to TRBD2. Germline V gives CDR1 SGHNT, CDR2 YYREEE (reference sequence). The CDR3 loop spans 16 amino acids. With 0 bases clipped from V and 5 bases from J, the junction kept 5 bases outside the gene matches. CDR3 protein: CASSLALRGGTGELFF. DNA of the CDR3: TGTGCCAGCAGCTTGGCCCTGCGGGGGGGGACCGGGGAGCTGTTTTTT. The full variable domain, rest sourced from reference TRBV5-4 and TRBJ2-2, is ETGVTQSPTHLIKTRGQQVTLRCSSQSGHNTVSWYQQALGQGPQFIFQYYREEENGRGNFPPRFSGLQFPNYSSELNVNALELDDSALYLCASSLALRGGTGELFFGEGSRLTVL.

This chain links TRBV28 with TRBJ2-1, with TRBD2 matching 8 bases. This CDR3 is 15 amino acids long. The J segment lost 0 bases and the V segment lost 8 bases, leaving 6 bases of the junction unmatched. Germline V gives CDR1 MDHEN, CDR2 SYDVKM. CDR3 DNA sequence: TGTGCCAGCTGGGGTAGCGGGAACTCCTACAATGAGCAGTTCTTC. Its protein product is CASWGSGNSYNEQFF.

V usage is TRBV5-1 and J usage is TRBJ2-3; 8 bases agree with TRBD2. Germline CDR1 reads SGHRS; CDR2 reads YFSETQ. J lost 3 bases, V lost 6 bases, and 6 bases had no gene match. This CDR3 spans 14 amino acids. CDR3: CASTRTGGTDTQYF. CDR3 bases: TGCGCCAGCACCAGGACGGGGGGGACAGATACGCAGTATTTT.

The chain uses TRBV5-1 and TRBJ2-3; unclear D gene. Germline assignment: CDR1 SGHRS and CDR2 YFSETQ. The CDR3 contains 14 residues. V gave up 0 bases and J gave up 8 bases, with 13 bases separating them. CDR3 DNA: TGCGCCAGCAGCTTGGGCGATGGCTCAGGTACGCAGTATTTT. Its translation is CASSLGDGSGTQYF.

The chain couples TRBV3-1 (or the pseudogene TRBV3-2) to TRBJ1-6, with D unresolved. The CDR3 runs 15 residues. Germline V gene sequence: CDR1 LGHDT, CDR2 YNNKEL (reference sequence). V was clipped by 0 bases and J by 6 bases, with 9 bases between them. This chain's CDR3 is CASSQDRRRNSPLHF. CDR3 in DNA: TGTGCCAGCAGCCAAGATAGGCGGCGTAATTCACCCCTCCACTTT.

Turning to this clone: One end of the junction fails to match germline, which may point to a read error. The chain links TRBV6-2 or TRBV6-3 to TRBJ2-4; 7 bases align to TRBD1. The CDR3 is 14 residues long. Germline-derived CDR1 and CDR2 are MNHEY and SVGEGT. The CDR3 DNA reads TGTGCCAGCAGTAACTCCGGGACAGTAAACATTCAGTACTTC. Translating it yields CASSNSGTVNIQYF.